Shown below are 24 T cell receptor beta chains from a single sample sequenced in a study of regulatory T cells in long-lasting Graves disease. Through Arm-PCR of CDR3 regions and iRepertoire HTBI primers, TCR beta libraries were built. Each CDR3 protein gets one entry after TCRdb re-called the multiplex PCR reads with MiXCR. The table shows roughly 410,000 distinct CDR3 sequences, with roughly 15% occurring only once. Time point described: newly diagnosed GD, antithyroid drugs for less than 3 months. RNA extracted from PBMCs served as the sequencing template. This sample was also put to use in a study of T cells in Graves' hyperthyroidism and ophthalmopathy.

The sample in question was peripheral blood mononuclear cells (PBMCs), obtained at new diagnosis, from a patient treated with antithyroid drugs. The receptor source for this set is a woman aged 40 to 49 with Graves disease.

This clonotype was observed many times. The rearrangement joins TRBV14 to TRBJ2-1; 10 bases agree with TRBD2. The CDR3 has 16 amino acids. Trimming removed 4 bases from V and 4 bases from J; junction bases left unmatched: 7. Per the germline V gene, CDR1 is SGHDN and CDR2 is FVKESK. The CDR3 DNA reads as TGTGCCAGCAGCCGAAGTTTACTAGCGGGGTACAATGAGCAGTTCTTC. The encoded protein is CASSRSLLAGYNEQFF.

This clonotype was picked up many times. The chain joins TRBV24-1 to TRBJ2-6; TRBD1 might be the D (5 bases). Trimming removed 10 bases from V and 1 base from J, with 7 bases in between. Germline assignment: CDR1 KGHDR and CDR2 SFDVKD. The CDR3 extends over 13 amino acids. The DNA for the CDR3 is TGTGCCACAGGGGCTTCTGGGGCCAACGTCCTGACTTTC. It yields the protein CATGASGANVLTF.

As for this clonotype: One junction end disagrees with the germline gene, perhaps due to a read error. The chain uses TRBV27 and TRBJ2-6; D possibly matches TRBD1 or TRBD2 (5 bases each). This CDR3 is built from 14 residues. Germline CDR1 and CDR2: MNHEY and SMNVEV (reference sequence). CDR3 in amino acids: CASNYRFGANALTF. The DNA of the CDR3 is TGTGCCAGCAATTATCGGTTCGGGGCCAACGCCCTGACTTTC.

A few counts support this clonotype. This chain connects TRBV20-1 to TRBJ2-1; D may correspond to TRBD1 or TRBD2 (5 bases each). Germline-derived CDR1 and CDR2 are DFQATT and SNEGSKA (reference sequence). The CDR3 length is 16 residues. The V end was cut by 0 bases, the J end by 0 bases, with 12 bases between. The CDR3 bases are TGCAGTGCTAGAGATGGGGGACCGAGCTCCTACAATGAGCAGTTCTTC. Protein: CSARDGGPSSYNEQFF.

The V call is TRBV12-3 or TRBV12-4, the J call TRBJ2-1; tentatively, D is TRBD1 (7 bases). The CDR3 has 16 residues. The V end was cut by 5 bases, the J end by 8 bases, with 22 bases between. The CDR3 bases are TGTGCCAGCAGTCGAAGCGGAGGGGGCTCGGCTGATGAGCAGTTCTTC. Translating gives CASSRSGGGSADEQFF.

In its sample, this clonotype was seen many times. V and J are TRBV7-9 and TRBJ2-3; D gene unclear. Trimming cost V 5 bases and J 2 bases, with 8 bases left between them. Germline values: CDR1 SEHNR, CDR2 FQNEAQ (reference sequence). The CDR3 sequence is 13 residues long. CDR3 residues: CASSRKDTDTQYF. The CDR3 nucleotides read TGTGCCAGCAGCCGGAAGGACACAGATACGCAGTATTTT. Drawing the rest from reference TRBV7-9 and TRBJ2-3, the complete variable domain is DTGVSQNPRHKITKRGQNVTFRCDPISEHNRLYWYRQTLGQGPEFLTYFQNEAQLEKSRLLSDRFSAERPKGSFSTLEIQRTEQGDSAMYLCASSRKDTDTQYFGPGTRLTVL.

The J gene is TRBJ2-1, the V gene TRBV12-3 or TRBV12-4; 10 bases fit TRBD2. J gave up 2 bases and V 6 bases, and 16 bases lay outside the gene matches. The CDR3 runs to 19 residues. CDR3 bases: TGTGCCAGCAGCCCGAATCTACAGATAGCGGGAGGAACCTACAATGAGCAGTTCTTC. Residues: CASSPNLQIAGGTYNEQFF.

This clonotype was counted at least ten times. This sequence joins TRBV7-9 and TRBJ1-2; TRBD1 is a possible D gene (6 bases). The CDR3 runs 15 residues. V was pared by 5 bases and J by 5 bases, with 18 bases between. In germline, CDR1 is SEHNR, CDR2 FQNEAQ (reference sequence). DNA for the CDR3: TGTGCCAGCAGCCAATCCTCCGGGGGCTTGTATGGCTACACCTTC. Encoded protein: CASSQSSGGLYGYTF.

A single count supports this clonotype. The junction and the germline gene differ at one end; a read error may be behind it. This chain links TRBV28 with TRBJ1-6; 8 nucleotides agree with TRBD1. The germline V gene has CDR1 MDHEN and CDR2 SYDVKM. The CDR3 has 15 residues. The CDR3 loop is CASRNQGAVGSPPHF. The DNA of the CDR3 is TGTGCCAGCAGAAATCAGGGGGCCGTCGGATCACCCCCCCACTTT.

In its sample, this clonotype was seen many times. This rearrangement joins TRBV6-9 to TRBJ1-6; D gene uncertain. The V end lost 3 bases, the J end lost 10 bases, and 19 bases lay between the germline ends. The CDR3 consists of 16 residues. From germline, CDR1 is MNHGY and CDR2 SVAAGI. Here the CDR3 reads CASSYSGPATGSPLHF. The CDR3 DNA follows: TGTGCCAGCAGTTACTCAGGCCCCGCCACTGGGTCACCCCTCCACTTT.

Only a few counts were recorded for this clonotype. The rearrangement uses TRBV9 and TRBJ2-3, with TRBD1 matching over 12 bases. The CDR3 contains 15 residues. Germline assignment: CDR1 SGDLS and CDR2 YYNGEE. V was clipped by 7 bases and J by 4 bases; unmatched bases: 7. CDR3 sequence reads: CASGPGQGAADTQYF. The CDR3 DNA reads TGTGCCAGCGGGCCGGGACAGGGGGCCGCAGATACGCAGTATTTT.

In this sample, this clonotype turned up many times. The chain's CDR3 is CASRELAGGSYEQYF. The CDR3 nucleotides read TGCGCCAGCAGGGAATTGGCGGGAGGGTCGTACGAGCAGTACTTC. The chain recombines TRBV10-2 with TRBJ2-7; 9 positions match TRBD2. Looked up from germline, CDR1 is WSHSY and CDR2 is SAAADI. The trim removed 6 bases at V and 4 bases at J, leaving 10 bases unmatched. The CDR3 runs to 15 residues.

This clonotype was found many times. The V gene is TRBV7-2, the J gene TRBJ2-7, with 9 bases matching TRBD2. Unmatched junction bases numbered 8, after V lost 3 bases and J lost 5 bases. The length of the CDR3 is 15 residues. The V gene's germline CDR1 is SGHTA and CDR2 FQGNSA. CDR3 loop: CASSLGGRVMDEQYF. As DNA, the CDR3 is TGTGCCAGCAGCTTGGGCGGGAGGGTTATGGACGAGCAGTACTTC.

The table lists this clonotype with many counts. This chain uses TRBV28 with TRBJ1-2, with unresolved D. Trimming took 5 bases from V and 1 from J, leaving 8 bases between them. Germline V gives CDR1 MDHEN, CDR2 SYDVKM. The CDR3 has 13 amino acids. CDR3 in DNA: TGTGCCAGCAGTACGTACGATAACTATGGCTACACCTTC. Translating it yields CASSTYDNYGYTF.

The chain's CDR3 is CASSFGGTHTGELFF. The CDR3 nucleotides read TGCGCCAGCTCGTTTGGCGGGACTCACACCGGGGAGCTGTTTTTT. The V gene is TRBV5-1, the J gene TRBJ2-2; possibly TRBD2 for D (6 bases). Germline assignment: CDR1 SGHRS and CDR2 YFSETQ. V was shortened by 7 bases and J by 3 bases, with 16 bases between the two germline ends. This CDR3 comprises 15 residues.

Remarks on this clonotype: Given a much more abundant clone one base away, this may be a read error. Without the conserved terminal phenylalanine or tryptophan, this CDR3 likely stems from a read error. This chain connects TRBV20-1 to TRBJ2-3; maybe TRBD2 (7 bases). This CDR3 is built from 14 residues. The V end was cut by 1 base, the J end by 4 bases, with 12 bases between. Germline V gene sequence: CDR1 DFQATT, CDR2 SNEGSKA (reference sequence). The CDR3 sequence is CSARVTGRADTQYS. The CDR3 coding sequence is TGCAGTGCTAGAGTTACAGGGAGGGCAGATACGCAGTATTCT.

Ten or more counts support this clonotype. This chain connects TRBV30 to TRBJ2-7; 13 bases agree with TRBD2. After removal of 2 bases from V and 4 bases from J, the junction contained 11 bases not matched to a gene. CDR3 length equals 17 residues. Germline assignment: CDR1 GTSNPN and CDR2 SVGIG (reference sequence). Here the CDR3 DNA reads TGTGCCTGGAGTCCAACTCCGACTAGCGGGAGGACATACGAGCAGTACTTC. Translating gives CAWSPTPTSGRTYEQYF.

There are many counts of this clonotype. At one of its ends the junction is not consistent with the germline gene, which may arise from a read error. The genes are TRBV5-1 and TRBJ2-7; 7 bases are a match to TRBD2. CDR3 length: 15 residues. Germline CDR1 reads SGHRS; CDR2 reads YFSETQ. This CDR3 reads CASSLAASGSYEQYF. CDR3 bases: TGTGCCAGCAGCTTGGCGGCTAGCGGCTCCTACGAGCAGTACTTC.

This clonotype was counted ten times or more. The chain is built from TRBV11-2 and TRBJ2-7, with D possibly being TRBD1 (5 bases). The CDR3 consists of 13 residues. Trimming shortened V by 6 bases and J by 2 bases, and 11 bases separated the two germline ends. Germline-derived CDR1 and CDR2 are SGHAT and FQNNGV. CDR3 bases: TGTGCCAGCAGTCCGGACAACACCTACGAGCAGTACTTC. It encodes CASSPDNTYEQYF.

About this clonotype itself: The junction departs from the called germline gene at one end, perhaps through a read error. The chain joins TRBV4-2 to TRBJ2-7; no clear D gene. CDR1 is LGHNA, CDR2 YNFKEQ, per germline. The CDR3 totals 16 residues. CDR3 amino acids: CASSQGMRSISCEQYF. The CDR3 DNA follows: TGTGCCAGCAGCCAAGGTATGAGATCCATCTCCTGCGAGCAGTACTTC.

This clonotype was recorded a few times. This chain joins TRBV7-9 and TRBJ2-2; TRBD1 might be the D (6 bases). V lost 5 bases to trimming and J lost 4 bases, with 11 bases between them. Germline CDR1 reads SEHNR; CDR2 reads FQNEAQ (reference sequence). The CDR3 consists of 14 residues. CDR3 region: CASSTPGATGELFF. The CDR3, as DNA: TGTGCCAGCAGCACCCCAGGGGCCACCGGGGAGCTGTTTTTT.

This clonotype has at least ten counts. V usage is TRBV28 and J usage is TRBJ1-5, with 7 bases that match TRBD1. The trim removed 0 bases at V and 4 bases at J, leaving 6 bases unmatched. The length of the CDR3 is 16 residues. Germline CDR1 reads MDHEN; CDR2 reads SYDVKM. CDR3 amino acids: CASSLWAGGSNQPQHF. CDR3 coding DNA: TGTGCCAGCAGTTTATGGGCAGGGGGATCTAATCAGCCCCAGCATTTT.

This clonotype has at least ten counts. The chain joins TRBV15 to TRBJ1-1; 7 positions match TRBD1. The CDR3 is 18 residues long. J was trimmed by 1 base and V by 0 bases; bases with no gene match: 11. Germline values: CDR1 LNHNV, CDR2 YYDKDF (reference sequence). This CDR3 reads CATSRDPPRGRRNTEAFF. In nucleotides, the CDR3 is TGTGCCACCAGCAGAGATCCGCCGAGGGGGCGCAGGAACACTGAAGCTTTCTTT.

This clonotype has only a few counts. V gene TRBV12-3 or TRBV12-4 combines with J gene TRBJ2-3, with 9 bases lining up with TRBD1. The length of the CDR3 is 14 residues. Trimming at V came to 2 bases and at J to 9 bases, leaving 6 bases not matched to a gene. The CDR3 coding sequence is TGTGCCAGCAGTTTAAGACAGGGGGGAAGCACGCAGTATTTT. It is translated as CASSLRQGGSTQYF.